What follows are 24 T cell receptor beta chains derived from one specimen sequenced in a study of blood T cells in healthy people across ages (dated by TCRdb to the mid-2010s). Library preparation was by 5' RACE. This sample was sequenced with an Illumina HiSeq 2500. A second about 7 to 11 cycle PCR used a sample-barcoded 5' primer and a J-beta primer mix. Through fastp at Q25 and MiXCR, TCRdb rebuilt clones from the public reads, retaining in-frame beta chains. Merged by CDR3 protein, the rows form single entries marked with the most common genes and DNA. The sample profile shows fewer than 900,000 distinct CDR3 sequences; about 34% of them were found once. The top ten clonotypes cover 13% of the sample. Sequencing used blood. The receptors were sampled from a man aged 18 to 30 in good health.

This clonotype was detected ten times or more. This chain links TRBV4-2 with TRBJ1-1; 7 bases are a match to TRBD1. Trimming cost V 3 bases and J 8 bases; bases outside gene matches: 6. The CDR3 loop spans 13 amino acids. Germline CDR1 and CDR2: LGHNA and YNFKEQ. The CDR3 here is CASSQTGSTEAFF. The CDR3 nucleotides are TGTGCCAGCAGCCAGACAGGGTCGACCGAAGCTTTCTTT.

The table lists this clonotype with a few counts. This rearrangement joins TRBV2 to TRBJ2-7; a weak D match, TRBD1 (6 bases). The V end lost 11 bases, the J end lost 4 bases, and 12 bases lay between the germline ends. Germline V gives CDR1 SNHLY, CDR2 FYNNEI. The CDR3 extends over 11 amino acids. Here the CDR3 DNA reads TGTGCCCAAACGAGGGGGTACGAGCAGTACTTC. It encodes CAQTRGYEQYF. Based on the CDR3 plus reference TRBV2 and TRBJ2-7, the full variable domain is EPEVTQTPSHQVTQMGQEVILRCVPISNHLYFYWYRQILGQKVEFLVSFYNNEISEKSEIFDDQFSVERPDGSNFTLKIRSTKLEDSAMYFCAQTRGYEQYFGPGTRLTVT.

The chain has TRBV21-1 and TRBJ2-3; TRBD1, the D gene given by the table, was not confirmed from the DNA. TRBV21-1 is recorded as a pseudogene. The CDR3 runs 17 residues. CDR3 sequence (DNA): TGTGCCAGCAGCCCTCCGGACAGGGAGGTTAGCACAGATACGCAGTATTTT. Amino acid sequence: CASSPPDREVSTDTQYF.

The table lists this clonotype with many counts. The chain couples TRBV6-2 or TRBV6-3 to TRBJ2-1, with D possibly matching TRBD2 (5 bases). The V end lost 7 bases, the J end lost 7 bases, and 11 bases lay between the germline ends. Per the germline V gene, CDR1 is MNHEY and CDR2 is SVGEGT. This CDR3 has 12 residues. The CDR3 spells CASKRDVNEQFF. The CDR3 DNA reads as TGTGCCAGCAAACGGGATGTGAATGAGCAGTTCTTC.

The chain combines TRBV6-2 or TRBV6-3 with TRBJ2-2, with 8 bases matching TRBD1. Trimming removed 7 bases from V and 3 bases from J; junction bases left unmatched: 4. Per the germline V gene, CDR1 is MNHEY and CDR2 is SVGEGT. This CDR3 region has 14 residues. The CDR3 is CASNDRGDTGELFF. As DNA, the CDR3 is TGTGCCAGCAACGACAGGGGCGACACCGGGGAGCTGTTTTTT.

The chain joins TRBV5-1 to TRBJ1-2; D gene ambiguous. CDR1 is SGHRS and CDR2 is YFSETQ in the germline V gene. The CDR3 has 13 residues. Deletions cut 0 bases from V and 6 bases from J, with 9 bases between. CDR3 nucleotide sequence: TGCGCCAGCAGCTTGGCGGGTGACAATGGCTACACCTTC. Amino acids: CASSLAGDNGYTF.

The CDR3 spells CASSQEDGGEETQYF. For the CDR3, the DNA is TGTGCCAGCAGCCAAGAGGACGGGGGAGAGGAGACCCAGTACTTC. The V and J genes are TRBV4-2 and TRBJ2-5; perhaps TRBD2 as D (6 bases). CDR3 length: 15 residues. V shed 0 bases and J shed 5 bases, with 13 bases lying between them. Germline CDR1 LGHNA, CDR2 YNFKEQ.

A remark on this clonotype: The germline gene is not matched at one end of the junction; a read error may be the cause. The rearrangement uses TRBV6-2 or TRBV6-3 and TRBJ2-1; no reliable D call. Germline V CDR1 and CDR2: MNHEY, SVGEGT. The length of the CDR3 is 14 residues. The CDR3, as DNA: TGTGCCAGCAGTGACTCCAGTGGTTACAATGAGCAGTTCTTC. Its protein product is CASSDSSGYNEQFF.

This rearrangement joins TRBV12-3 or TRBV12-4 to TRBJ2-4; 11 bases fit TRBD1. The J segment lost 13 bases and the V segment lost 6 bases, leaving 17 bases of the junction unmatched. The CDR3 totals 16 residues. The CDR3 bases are TGTGCCAGCAGCCCTACACCGGGACAGGGGGTAAGGGAGCAGTACTTC. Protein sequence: CASSPTPGQGVREQYF.

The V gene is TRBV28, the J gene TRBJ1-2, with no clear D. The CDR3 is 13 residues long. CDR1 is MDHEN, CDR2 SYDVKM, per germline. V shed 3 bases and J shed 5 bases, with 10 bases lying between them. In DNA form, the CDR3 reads TGTGCCAGCAGTTTCCCGGGGAGGTATGGCTACACCTTC. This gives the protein CASSFPGRYGYTF.

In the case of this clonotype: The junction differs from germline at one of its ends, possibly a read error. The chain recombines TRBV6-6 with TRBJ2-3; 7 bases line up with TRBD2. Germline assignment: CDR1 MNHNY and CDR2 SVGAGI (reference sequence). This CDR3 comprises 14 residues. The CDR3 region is CATYQAGSTDTQYF. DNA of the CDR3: TGCGCCACCTACCAAGCGGGGAGCACAGATACGCAGTATTTT.

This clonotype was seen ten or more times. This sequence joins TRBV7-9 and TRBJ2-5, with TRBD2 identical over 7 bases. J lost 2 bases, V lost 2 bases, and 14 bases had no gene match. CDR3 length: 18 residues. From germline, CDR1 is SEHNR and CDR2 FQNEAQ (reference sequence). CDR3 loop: CASSLYQTGTNKQETQYF. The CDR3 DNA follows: TGTGCCAGCAGCTTATACCAAACCGGGACTAACAAACAAGAGACCCAGTACTTC.

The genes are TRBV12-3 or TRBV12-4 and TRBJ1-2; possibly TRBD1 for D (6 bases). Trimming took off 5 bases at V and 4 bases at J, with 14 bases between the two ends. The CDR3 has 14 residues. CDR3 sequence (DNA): TGTGCCAGCAGTCGTTACAGGGTTAGCTATGGCTACACCTTC. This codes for CASSRYRVSYGYTF.

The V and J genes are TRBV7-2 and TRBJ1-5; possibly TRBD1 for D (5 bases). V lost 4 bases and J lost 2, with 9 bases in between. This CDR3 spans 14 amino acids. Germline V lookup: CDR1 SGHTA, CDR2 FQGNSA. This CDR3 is CASSSQVRNQPQHF. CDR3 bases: TGTGCCAGCAGCTCACAGGTTCGCAATCAGCCCCAGCATTTT. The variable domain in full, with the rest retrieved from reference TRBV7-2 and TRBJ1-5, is GAGVSQSPSNKVTEKGKDVELRCDPISGHTALYWYRQSLGQGLEFLIYFQGNSAPDKSGLPSDRFSAERTGGSVSTLTIQRTQQEDSAVYLCASSSQVRNQPQHFGDGTRLSIL.

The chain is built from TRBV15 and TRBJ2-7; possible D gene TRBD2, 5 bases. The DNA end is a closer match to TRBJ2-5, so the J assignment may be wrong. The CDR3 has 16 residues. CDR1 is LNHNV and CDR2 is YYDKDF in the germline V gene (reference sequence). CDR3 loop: CATSRDPSRSAGTQYF. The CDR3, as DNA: TGTGCCACCAGCAGAGATCCTAGTAGGTCGGCGGGGACCCAGTACTTC.

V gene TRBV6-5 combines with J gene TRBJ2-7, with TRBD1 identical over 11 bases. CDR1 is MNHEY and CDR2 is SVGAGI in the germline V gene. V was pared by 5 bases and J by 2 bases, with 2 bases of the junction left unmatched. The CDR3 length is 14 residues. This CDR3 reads CASSKDRGPYEQYF. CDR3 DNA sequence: TGTGCCAGCAGTAAGGACAGGGGGCCCTACGAGCAGTACTTC.

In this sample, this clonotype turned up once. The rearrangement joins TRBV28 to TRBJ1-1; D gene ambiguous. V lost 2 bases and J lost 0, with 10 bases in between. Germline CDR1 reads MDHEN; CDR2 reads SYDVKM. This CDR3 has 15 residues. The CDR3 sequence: CASSLRPPMNTEAFF. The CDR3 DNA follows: TGTGCCAGCAGTTTAAGGCCTCCTATGAACACTGAAGCTTTCTTT.

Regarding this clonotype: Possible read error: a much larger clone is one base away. The CDR3 sequence is CASSPQGYSADTQYF. Written as DNA, the CDR3 is TGTGCCAGCAGCCCCCAGGGTTATAGCGCAGATACGCAGTATTTT. The genes are TRBV9 and TRBJ2-3, with D possibly being TRBD1 or TRBD2 (5 bases each). V gave up 4 bases and J gave up 4 bases, with 16 bases separating them. There are 15 residues in the CDR3. Germline CDR1 SGDLS, CDR2 YYNGEE.

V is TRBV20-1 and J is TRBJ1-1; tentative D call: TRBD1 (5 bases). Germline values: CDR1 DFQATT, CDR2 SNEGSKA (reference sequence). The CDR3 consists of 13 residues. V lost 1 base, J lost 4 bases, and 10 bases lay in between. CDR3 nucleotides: TGCAGTGCTAGAGCAGGGCGCAGCACTGAAGCTTTCTTT. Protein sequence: CSARAGRSTEAFF.

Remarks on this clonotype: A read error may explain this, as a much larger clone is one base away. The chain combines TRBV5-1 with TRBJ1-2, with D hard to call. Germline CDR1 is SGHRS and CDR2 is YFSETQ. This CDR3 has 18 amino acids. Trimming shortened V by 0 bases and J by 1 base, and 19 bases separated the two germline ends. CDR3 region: CASSLGRPPADVNYGYTF. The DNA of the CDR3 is TGCGCCAGCAGCTTGGGACGGCCGCCAGCCGACGTTAACTATGGCTACACCTTC.

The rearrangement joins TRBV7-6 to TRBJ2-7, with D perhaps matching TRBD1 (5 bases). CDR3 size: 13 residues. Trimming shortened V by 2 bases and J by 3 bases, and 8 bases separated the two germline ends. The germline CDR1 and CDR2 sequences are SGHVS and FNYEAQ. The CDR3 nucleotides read TGTGCCAGCAGCTTATCAGGGATCTACGAGCAGTACTTC. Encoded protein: CASSLSGIYEQYF. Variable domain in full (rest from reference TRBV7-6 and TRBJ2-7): GAGVSQSPRYKVTKRGQDVALRCDPISGHVSLYWYRQALGQGPEFLTYFNYEAQQDKSGLPNDRFSAERPEGSISTLTIQRTEQRDSAMYRCASSLSGIYEQYFGPGTRLTVT.

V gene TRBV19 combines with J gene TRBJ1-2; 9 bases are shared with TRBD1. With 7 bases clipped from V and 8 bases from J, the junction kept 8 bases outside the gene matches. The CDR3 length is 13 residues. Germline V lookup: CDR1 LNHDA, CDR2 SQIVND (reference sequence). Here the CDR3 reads CASTRDRDQGYTF. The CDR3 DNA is TGTGCCAGTACCCGGGACAGGGACCAGGGCTACACCTTC.

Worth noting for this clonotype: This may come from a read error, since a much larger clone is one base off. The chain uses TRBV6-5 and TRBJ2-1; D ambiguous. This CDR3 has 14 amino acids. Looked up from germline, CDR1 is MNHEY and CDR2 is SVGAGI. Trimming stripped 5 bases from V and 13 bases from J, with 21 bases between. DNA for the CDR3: TGTGCCAGCAGTACCCGACGGGTAGGAGAGACCCAGTTCTTC. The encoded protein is CASSTRRVGETQFF.

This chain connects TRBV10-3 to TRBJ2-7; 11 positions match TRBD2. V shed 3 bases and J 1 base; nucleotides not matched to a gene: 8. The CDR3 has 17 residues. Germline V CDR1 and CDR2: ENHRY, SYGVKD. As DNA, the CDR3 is TGTGCCATCAGTGAACGACTAGCGGGGCTACCTTCCTACGAGCAGTACTTC. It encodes CAISERLAGLPSYEQYF.